This TCR beta chain was captured by sequencing in a study of control samples from healthy donors and cancer patients. Profiled with immunoSEQ multiplex PCR; TCRdb holds only in-frame clones, not every one. The sample includes some 82,000 clones, approximately 82% of them seen just once. In germline, CDR1 is KGHSH, CDR2 LQKENI. This CDR3 comprises 15 residues. V was pared by 3 bases and J by 7 bases, with 18 bases between. Sample: PBMCs. The chain recombines TRBV18 with TRBJ1-1; possibly TRBD1 for D (5 bases). This clonotype originated in a man aged 60 to 75 with head and neck cancer. This CDR3 reads CASSPRDGGEGEAFF. The CDR3 DNA reads as TGTGCCAGCTCACCTAGGGACGGCGGAGAGGGTGAAGCTTTCTTT.